The rows below give T cell receptor beta chains drawn from one sample of a study of memory CD4+ T cells and cytomegalovirus serostatus. Profiled with immunoSEQ multiplex PCR; TCRdb holds only in-frame clones, not every one. The table lists tens of thousands of clones, over 65% of them singletons. Sequencing was done on a sample of memory CD4+ T cells from blood. The receptors come from an adult in good health and CMV-seropositive. Both conserved end residues are part of each CDR3. For some rows the clone size is stated as once, few or many, or as a class when expanded; others skip it.

J gene,clone size,V gene,CDR3 protein
TRBJ1-1,NA,TRBV7-2,CASSTRPYTEAFF
TRBJ1-5,NA,TRBV28,CASSAPGQGFQPQHF
TRBJ2-4,NA,TRBV7-2,CASSQQGGRFNIQYF
TRBJ2-5,NA,TRBV29-1,CSVVQETQYF
TRBJ1-1,once,TRBV19,CASSSGYPGTEAFF
TRBJ2-2,NA,TRBV10-3,CAISSGRAGSAGELFF
TRBJ2-3,NA,TRBV5-4,CASSRDRDTQYF
TRBJ2-5,few,TRBV28,CASHRRERGETQYF
TRBJ2-2,few,TRBV7-2,CASRFWGEYTGELFF
TRBJ2-3,NA,TRBV1,CTSRHLAGDGTDTQYF
TRBJ2-3,once,TRBV11-3,CASSLGGLATDTQYF
TRBJ2-2,NA,TRBV7-9,CASSPPSNKVTGELFF
TRBJ1-6,NA,TRBV7-9,CASSLARDSPLHF
TRBJ2-2,NA,TRBV5-1,CASSSGVVVGELFF
TRBJ1-1,many,TRBV19,CASSGYVGRNTEAFF
TRBJ2-3,NA,TRBV6-1,CASRAGGDTQYF
TRBJ2-7,NA,TRBV28,CASRTGTGYEQYF
TRBJ1-5,NA,TRBV2,CASSDSGASNQPQHF
TRBJ2-1,few,TRBV6-1,CASKPDRLYNEQFF
TRBJ1-3,NA,TRBV9,CASRDAGPGNTIYF
TRBJ1-4,NA,TRBV11-3,CASSRGLNEKLFF
TRBJ1-2,NA,TRBV9,CASSVGGTQNYGYTF
TRBJ2-7,many,TRBV6-6,CASSLAGLTYF
TRBJ1-2,few,TRBV4-1,CASSQDRDYGYTF
TRBJ1-2,NA,TRBV30,CACTRTGEDGYTF
TRBJ2-1,NA,TRBV4-3,CASSQQTDYNEQFF
TRBJ2-7,NA,TRBV2,CASSPTSYEQYF
TRBJ1-1,NA,TRBV29-1,CSGGQLEGTEAFF
TRBJ1-2,NA,TRBV19,CASGTPNGYTF
TRBJ2-3,NA,TRBV11-1,CASSLAGDVDTQYF
TRBJ1-2,once,TRBV18,CASSPRVLGQGDGYTF
TRBJ2-5,NA,TRBV29-1,CSARQGSESQETQYF
TRBJ1-2,few,TRBV6-6,CASSETGLGYTF
TRBJ2-7,few,TRBV5-6,CASSLDRADEQYF
TRBJ1-1,NA,TRBV19,CASSMTGLNTEAFF
TRBJ2-7,NA,TRBV4-2,CASSQDTTSGSGIYEQYF
TRBJ1-2,NA,TRBV30,CAKGTEANYGYTF
TRBJ2-7,few,TRBV5-6,CASSLYARLDEQYF
TRBJ2-1,once,TRBV7-8,CASSLARRFGGNEQFF
TRBJ1-3,NA,TRBV7-9,CASSSAQGANTIYF
TRBJ2-1,once,TRBV2,CASRGDSQYEQFF
TRBJ1-1,NA,TRBV6-6,CASSSGQNTEAFF
TRBJ2-1,once,TRBV28,CASSLTSGLLRGYNEQFF
TRBJ2-1,NA,TRBV5-5,CASRSAGLVGLEQFF
TRBJ2-3,NA,TRBV11-2,CASSPPGGFSTDTQYF
TRBJ2-7,NA,TRBV5-1,CASSFVGAGSYEQYF
TRBJ1-1,NA,TRBV30,CAWDPGSLNTEAFF